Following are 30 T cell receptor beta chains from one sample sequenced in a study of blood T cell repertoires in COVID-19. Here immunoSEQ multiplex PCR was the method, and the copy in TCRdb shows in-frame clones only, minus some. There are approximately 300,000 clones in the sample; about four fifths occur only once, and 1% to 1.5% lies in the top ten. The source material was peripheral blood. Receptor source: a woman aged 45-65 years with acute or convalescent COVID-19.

The CDR3 reads CASSKQGGSANYGYTF. The CDR3 nucleotides read TGTGCCAGCAGCAAACAGGGCGGGTCAGCTAACTATGGCTACACCTTC. The gene calls are TRBV3-1 (or the pseudogene TRBV3-2) and TRBJ1-2; perhaps TRBD1 as D (6 bases). This CDR3 is 16 amino acids long. Germline CDR1 reads LGHDT; CDR2 reads YNNKEL (reference sequence). V was pared by 5 bases and J by 0 bases, with 16 bases between.

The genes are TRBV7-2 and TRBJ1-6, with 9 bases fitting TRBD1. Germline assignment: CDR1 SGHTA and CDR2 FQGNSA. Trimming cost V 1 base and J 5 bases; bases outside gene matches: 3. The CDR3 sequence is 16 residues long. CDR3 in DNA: TGTGCCAGCAGCTTAGAACAGGGGGCACATAATTCACCCCTCCACTTT. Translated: CASSLEQGAHNSPLHF. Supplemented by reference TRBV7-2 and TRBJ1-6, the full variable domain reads GAGVSQSPSNKVTEKGKDVELRCDPISGHTALYWYRQSLGQGLEFLIYFQGNSAPDKSGLPSDRFSAERTGGSVSTLTIQRTQQEDSAVYLCASSLEQGAHNSPLHFGNGTRLTVT.

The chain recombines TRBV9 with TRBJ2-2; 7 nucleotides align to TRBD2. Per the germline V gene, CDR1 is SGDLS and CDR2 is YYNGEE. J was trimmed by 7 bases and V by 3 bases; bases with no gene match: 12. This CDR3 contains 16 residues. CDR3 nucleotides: TGTGCCAGCAGCGCGGCGGGACTAATATCTGGCGGGGAGCTGTTTTTT. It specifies CASSAAGLISGGELFF. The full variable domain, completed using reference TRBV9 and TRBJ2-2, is DSGVTQTPKHLITATGQRVTLRCSPRSGDLSVYWYQQSLDQGLQFLIQYYNGEERAKGNILERFSAQQFPDLHSELNLSSLELGDSALYFCASSAAGLISGGELFFGEGSRLTVL.

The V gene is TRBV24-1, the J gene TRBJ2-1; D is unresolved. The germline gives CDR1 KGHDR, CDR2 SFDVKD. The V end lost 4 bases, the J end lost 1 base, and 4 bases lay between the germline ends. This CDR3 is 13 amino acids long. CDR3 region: CATSESSYNEQFF. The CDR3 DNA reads TGTGCCACCAGTGAATCTTCCTACAATGAGCAGTTCTTC.

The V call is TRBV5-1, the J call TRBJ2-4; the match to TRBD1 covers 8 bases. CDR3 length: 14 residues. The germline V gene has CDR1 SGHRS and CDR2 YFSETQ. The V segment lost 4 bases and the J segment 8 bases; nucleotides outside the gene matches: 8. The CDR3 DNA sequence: TGCGCCAGCAGCGAAGGACAGGGAAGAGACATTCAGTACTTC. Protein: CASSEGQGRDIQYF.

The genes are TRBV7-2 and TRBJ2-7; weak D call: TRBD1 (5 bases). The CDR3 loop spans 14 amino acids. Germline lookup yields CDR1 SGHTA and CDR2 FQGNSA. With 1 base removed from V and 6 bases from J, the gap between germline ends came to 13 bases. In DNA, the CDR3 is TGTGCCAGCAGCTTAGGTCCGACAGACCTCGAGCAGTACTTC. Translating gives CASSLGPTDLEQYF. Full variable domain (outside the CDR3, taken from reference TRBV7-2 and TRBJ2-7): GAGVSQSPSNKVTEKGKDVELRCDPISGHTALYWYRQSLGQGLEFLIYFQGNSAPDKSGLPSDRFSAERTGGSVSTLTIQRTQQEDSAVYLCASSLGPTDLEQYFGPGTRLTVT.

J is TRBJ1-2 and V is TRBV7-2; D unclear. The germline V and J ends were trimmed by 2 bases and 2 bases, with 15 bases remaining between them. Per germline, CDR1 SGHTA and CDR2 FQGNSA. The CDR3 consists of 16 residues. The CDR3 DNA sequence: TGTGCCAGCAGCTTACAAGCGGTAATATCAAACTATGGCTACACCTTC. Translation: CASSLQAVISNYGYTF.

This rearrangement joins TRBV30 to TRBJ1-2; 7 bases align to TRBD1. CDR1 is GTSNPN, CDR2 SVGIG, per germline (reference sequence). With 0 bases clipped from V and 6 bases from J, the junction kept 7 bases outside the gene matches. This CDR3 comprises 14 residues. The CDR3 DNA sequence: TGTGCCTGGAGTGTATGGGCAGGGGGAGATGGCTACACCTTC. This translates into CAWSVWAGGDGYTF.

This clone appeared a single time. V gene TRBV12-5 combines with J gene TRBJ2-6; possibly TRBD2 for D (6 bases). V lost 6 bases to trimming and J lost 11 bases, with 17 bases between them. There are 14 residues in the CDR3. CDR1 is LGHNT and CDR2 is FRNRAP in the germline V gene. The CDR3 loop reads CASGLGTLEDVLTF. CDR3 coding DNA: TGTGCTAGTGGCCTTGGGACTTTAGAGGACGTCCTGACTTTC.

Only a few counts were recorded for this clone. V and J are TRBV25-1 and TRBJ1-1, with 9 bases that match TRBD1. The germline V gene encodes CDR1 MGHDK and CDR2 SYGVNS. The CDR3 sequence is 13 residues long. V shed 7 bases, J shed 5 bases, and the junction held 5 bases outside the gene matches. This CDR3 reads CASMGQGRTEAFF. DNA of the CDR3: TGTGCCAGCATGGGACAGGGTCGTACTGAAGCTTTCTTT.

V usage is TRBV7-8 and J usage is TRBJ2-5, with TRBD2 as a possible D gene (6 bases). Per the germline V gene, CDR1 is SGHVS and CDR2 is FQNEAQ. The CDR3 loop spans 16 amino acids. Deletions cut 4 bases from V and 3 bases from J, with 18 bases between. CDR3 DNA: TGTGCCAGCAGCTCTCATCTGACTAGACCCGAAGAGACCCAGTACTTC. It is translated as CASSSHLTRPEETQYF. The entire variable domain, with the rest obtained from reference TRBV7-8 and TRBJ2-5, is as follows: GAGVSQSPRYKVAKRGQDVALRCDPISGHVSLFWYQQALGQGPEFLTYFQNEAQLDKSGLPSDRFFAERPEGSVSTLKIQRTQQEDSAVYLCASSSHLTRPEETQYFGPGTRLLVL.

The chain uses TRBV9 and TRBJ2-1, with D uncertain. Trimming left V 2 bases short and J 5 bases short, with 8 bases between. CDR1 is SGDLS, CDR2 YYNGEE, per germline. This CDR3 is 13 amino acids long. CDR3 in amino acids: CASSVRVDNEQFF. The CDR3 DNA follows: TGTGCCAGCAGCGTGCGAGTCGACAATGAGCAGTTCTTC. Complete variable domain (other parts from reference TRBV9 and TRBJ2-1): DSGVTQTPKHLITATGQRVTLRCSPRSGDLSVYWYQQSLDQGLQFLIQYYNGEERAKGNILERFSAQQFPDLHSELNLSSLELGDSALYFCASSVRVDNEQFFGPGTRLTVL.

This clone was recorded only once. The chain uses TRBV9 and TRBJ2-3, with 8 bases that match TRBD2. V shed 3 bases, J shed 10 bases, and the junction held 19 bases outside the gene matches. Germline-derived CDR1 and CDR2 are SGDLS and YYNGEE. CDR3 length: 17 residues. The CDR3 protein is CASSARGVSGATGAQYF. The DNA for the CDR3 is TGTGCCAGCAGCGCGAGAGGGGTTAGCGGGGCGACTGGAGCGCAGTATTTT.

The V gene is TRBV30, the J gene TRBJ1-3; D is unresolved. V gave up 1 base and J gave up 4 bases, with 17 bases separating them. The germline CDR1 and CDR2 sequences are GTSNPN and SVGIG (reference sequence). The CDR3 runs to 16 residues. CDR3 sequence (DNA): TGTGCCTGGAGTGGAGAGACGGGATTAGTGGGAAACACCATATATTTT. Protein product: CAWSGETGLVGNTIYF.

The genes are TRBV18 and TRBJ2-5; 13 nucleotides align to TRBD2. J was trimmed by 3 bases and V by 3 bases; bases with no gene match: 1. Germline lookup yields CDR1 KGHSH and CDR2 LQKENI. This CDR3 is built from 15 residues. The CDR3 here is CASSPGTSGEETQYF. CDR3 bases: TGTGCCAGCTCACCGGGGACTAGCGGGGAAGAGACCCAGTACTTC.

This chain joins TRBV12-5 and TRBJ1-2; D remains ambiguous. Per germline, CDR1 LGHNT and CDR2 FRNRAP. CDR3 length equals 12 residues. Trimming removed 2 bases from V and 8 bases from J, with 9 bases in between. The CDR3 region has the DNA TGTGCTAGTGGTTTGCGCGGCGGCGGCTACACCTTC. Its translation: CASGLRGGGYTF. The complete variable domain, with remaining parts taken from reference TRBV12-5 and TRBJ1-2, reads DARVTQTPRHKVTEMGQEVTMRCQPILGHNTVFWYRQTMMQGLELLAYFRNRAPLDDSGMPKDRFSAEMPDATLATLKIQPSEPRDSAVYFCASGLRGGGYTFGSGTRLTVV.

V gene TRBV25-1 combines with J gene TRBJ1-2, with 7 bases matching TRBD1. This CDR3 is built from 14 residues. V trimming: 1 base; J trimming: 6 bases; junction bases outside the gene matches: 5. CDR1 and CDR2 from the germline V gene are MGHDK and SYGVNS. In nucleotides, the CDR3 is TGTGCCAGCAGTGAATCATCAGGGGGAGATGGCTACACCTTC. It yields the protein CASSESSGGDGYTF.

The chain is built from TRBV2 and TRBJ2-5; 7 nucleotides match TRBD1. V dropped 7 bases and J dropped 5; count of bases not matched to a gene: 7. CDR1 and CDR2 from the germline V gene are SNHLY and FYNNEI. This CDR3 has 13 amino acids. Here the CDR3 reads CASKRGRWETQYF. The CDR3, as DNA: TGTGCCAGCAAAAGGGGGCGCTGGGAGACCCAGTACTTC.

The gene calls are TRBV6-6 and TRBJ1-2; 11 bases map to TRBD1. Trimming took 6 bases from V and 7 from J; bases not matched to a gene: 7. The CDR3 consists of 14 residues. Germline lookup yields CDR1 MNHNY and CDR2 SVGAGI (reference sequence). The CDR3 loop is CASRTGTGGGGYTF. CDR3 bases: TGTGCCAGCAGAACGGGGACAGGGGGAGGTGGCTACACCTTC.

This CDR3 reads CASSTLGTAQTGAFF. The CDR3 DNA is TGTGCCAGCAGCACCCTCGGGACTGCCCAAACGGGAGCTTTCTTT. The chain employs TRBV21-1 and TRBJ1-1. TRBV21-1 is assigned pseudogene status. The CDR3 has 15 residues.

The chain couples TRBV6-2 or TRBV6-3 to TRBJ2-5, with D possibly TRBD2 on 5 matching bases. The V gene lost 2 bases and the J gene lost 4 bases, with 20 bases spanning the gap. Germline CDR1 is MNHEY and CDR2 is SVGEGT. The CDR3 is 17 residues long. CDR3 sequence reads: CASSYPSILGVAETQYF. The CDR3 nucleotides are TGTGCCAGCAGTTACCCATCGATTTTGGGAGTTGCAGAGACCCAGTACTTC.

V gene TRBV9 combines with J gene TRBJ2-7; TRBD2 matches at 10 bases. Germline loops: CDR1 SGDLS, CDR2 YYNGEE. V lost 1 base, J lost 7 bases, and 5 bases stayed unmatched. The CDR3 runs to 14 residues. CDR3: CASSVTSGRGEQYF. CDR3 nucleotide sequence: TGTGCCAGCAGCGTAACCAGCGGGAGGGGGGAGCAGTACTTC.

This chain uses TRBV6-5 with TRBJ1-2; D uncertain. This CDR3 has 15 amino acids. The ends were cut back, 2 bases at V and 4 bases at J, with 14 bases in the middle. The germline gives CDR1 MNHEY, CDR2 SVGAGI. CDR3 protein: CASSYRSGPVYGYTF. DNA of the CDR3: TGTGCCAGCAGTTACCGAAGCGGGCCAGTCTATGGCTACACCTTC.

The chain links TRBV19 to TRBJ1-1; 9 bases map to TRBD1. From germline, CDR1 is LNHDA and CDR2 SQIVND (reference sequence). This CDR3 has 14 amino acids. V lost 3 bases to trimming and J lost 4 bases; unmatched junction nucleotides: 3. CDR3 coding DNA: TGTGCCAGTAGTATGGAGACAGGGGGCACTGAAGCTTTCTTT. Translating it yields CASSMETGGTEAFF. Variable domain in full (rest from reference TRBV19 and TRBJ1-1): DGGITQSPKYLFRKEGQNVTLSCEQNLNHDAMYWYRQDPGQGLRLIYYSQIVNDFQKGDIAEGYSVSREKKESFPLTVTSAQKNPTAFYLCASSMETGGTEAFFGQGTRLTVV.

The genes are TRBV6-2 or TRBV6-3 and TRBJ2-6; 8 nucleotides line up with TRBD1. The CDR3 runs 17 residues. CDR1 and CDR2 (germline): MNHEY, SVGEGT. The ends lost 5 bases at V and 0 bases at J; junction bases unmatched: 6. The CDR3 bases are TGTGCCAGCAGTACCGACAGGGGCGGCTCTGGGGCCAACGTCCTGACTTTC. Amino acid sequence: CASSTDRGGSGANVLTF.

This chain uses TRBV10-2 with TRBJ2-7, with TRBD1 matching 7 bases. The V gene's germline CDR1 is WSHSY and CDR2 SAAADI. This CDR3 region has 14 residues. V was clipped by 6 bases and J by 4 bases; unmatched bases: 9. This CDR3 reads CASSRQGLQYEQYV. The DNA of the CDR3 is TGCGCCAGCAGCCGACAGGGCCTACAATACGAGCAGTACGTC.

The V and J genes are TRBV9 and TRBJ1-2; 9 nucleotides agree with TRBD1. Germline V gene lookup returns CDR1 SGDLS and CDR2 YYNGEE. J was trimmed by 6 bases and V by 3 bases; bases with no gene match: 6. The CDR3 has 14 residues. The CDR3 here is CASSGRTGGHGYTF. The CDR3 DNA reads TGTGCCAGCAGCGGACGTACAGGGGGCCATGGCTACACCTTC.

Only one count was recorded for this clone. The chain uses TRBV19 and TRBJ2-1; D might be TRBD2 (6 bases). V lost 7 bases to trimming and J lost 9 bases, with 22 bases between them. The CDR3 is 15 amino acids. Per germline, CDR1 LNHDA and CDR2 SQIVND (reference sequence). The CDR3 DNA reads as TGTGCCAGTACCACCCCGGGACTCCTCCGGGCTGAGCAGTTCTTC. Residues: CASTTPGLLRAEQFF.

The CDR3 DNA reads as TGTGCCAGCAGTTACTCGATTGTGTCCGGTGAGGGCTACACCTTC. It encodes CASSYSIVSGEGYTF. The V call is TRBV6-2 or TRBV6-3, the J call TRBJ1-2; D remains unclear. V was clipped by 0 bases and J by 8 bases, with 16 bases between them. The CDR3 runs to 15 residues. The germline V gene has CDR1 MNHEY and CDR2 SVGEGT.

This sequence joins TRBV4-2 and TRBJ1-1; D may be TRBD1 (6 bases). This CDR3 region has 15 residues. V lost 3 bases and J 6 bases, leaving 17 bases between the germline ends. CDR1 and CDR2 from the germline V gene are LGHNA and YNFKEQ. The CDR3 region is CASSQGASNAPEAFF. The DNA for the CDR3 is TGTGCCAGCAGCCAGGGGGCTTCGAACGCCCCTGAAGCTTTCTTT.